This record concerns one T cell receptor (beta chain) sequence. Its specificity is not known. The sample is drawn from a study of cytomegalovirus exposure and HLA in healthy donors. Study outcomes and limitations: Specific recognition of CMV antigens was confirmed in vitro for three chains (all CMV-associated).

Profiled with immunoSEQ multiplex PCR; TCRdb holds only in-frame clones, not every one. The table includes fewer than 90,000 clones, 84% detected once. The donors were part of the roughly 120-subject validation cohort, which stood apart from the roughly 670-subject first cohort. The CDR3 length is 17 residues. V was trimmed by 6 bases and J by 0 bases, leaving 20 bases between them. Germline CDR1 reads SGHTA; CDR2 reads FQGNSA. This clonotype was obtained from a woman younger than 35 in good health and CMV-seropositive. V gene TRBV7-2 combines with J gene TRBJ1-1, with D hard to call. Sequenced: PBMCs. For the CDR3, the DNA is TGTGCCAGCAGGAGGGCACCTTCTTCTCCCATGAACACTGAAGCTTTCTTT. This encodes CASRRAPSSPMNTEAFF.